A selection of T cell receptor beta chains follows, all from one sample in a study of blood T cell repertoires in COVID-19. Assay used: immunoSEQ multiplex PCR; TCRdb lists only in-frame clones, some missing. The table has some 300,000 clones, around 90% seen once. The sequenced sample consisted of peripheral blood. These receptors originate from a man in his sixties or seventies with acute or convalescent COVID-19. Each CDR3 is given with its conserved first and last residue. The D gene is left open where the match is weak. Clone size appears in some rows only: once, few, many, or a class for an expanded clone.

TRBV9	.	TRBJ2-2	TRBD1	TGTGCCAGCAGGGCGGGACAGGGGGCGAACACCGGGGAGCTGTTTTTT	CASRAGQGANTGELFF
TRBV6-5	.	TRBJ2-7	.	TGTGCCAGCAGTTCCGCATCAGGGATGGGATTCTACGAGCAGTACTTC	CASSSASGMGFYEQYF
TRBV19	.	TRBJ1-2	TRBD1	TGTGCCAGTAGTCCGGACAGGGTGGACTATGGCTACACCTTC	CASSPDRVDYGYTF
TRBV7-2	.	TRBJ2-7	.	TGTGCCAGCAGCACCGGGGGACCCTACGAGCAGTACTTC	CASSTGGPYEQYF
TRBV3-1/TRBV3-2	.	TRBJ2-3	TRBD1	TGTGCCAGCAGCCAAGATTTTTACAGGGGGGGCACAGATACGCAGTATTTT	CASSQDFYRGGTDTQYF
TRBV28	.	TRBJ1-5	TRBD1	TGTGCCAGCAGAATGGGACAGGGAAGCAATCAGCCCCAGCATTTT	CASRMGQGSNQPQHF
TRBV4-1	.	TRBJ2-1	.	TGCGCCAGCAGCCATCAGTCCCACGGTATTGGAGTAAGTCTGTCCAATGAGCAGTTCTTC	CASSHQSHGIGVSLSNEQFF
TRBV6-6	.	TRBJ2-5	.	TGTGCCAGCGACGTCGGGACAAAAGAGACCCAGTACTTC	CASDVGTKETQYF
TRBV12-3/TRBV12-4	few	TRBJ1-2	.	TGTGCCAGCAGCCCGGACACCTTATATGGCTACACCTTC	CASSPDTLYGYTF
TRBV21-1	.	TRBJ2-3	.	TGTGCCAGCAGCCCCATAGCGGGAGAGAGCACAGATACGCAGTATTTT	CASSPIAGESTDTQYF
TRBV18	.	TRBJ1-1	TRBD1	TGTGCCAGCTCACTTACCGAGGACAGGGGAGCTTTCTTT	CASSLTEDRGAFF
TRBV24-1	.	TRBJ1-1	TRBD1	TGTGCCACCAGTGACCCGACAGGGCCAGGGACTGAAGCTTTCTTT	CATSDPTGPGTEAFF
TRBV12-3/TRBV12-4	once	TRBJ2-2	.	TGTGCCAGCAGCCCTGGGCGGGAGCTGTTTTTT	CASSPGRELFF
TRBV7-2	few	TRBJ1-6	TRBD1	TGTGCCAGCAGCTTAAGGTCGGGACAGGGGGTGGCCCTCCACTTT	CASSLRSGQGVALHF